The present entry profiles one T cell receptor beta chain with its context. The antigen is undetermined. The V and J ends lost 0 bases and 4 bases, in that order; junction bases with no gene match: 11. The CDR3 is 18 residues long. Germline V lookup: CDR1 MGHRA, CDR2 YSYEKL. This sample is part of a study of PD-L1 blockade in urothelial cancer. Study-wide points: Blood TCR clonality below the median before treatment was a predictor of better survival.

TCRdb keeps only in-frame clones here, not all; method: immunoSEQ multiplex PCR. The sample gives some 52,000 clones, 77% of which show up once; less than 4.5% is in the top ten. This sample comprised PBMCs, obtained around atezolizumab (anti-PD-L1) treatment. The source is a man aged 70 or older with urothelial cancer. The genes are TRBV4-1 and TRBJ2-1; 8 positions match TRBD2. The CDR3 is CASSQDPTSGSWYNEQFF. CDR3 sequence (DNA): TGCGCCAGCAGCCAAGATCCCACAAGCGGGAGTTGGTACAATGAGCAGTTCTTC.